This T cell receptor beta chain emerged from a study of cytomegalovirus exposure and HLA in healthy donors. About the study: In terms of ancestry, the Caucasian-associated cluster contained 75% to 90% of the roughly 400 genotyped donors.

PCR amplification relied on 60 Vbeta primers (plus 13 Jbeta primers). Sequencing was performed with immunoSEQ multiplex PCR; in TCRdb, only in-frame clones are kept and a portion is missing. The sample yields 150,000 to 200,000 clones, 65% to 80% seen once. Whole-study findings and limits: HLA restriction was apparent for most CMV-associated TCR beta chains in a later analysis. Confirmation was obtained in vitro that a few CMV-associated chains are specific for CMV antigens.

Details on this clone: The antigen is unknown.

Germline-derived CDR1 and CDR2 are SEHNR and FQNEAQ (reference sequence). Trimming removed 5 bases at V and 6 bases at J, with 28 bases between. The CDR3 runs 18 residues. The chain carries TRBV7-9 and TRBJ1-2; D might be TRBD1 (6 bases). The TCR sequence derives from a man between 18 and 29 years old in good health and CMV-seropositive. Sequencing used PBMCs. CDR3 protein: CASSLTGGRAVGLHGYTF. DNA of the CDR3: TGTGCCAGCAGCCTTACGGGGGGCCGGGCTGTTGGTTTGCATGGCTACACCTTC. The full variable domain, with the rest looked up from reference TRBV7-9 and TRBJ1-2, is DTGVSQNPRHKITKRGQNVTFRCDPISEHNRLYWYRQTLGQGPEFLTYFQNEAQLEKSRLLSDRFSAERPKGSFSTLEIQRTEQGDSAMYLCASSLTGGRAVGLHGYTFGSGTRLTVV.